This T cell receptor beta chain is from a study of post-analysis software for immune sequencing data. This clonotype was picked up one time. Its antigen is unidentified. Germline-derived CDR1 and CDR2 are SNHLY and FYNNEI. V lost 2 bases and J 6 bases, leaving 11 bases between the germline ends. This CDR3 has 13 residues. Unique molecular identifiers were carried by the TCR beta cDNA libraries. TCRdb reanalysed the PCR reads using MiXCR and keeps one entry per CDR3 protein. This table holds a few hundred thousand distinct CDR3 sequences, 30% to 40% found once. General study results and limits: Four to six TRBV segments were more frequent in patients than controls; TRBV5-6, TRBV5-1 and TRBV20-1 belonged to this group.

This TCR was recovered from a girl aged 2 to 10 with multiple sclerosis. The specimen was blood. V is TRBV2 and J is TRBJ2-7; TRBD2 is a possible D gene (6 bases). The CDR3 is CASSEWRESEQYF. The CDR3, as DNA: TGTGCCAGCAGTGAATGGAGGGAATCCGAGCAGTACTTC.